The clone carrying this T cell receptor beta chain was counted at least ten times. The antigen is unknown. This entry comes from a study of T cells in Graves' hyperthyroidism and ophthalmopathy. Deletions cut 6 bases from V and 4 bases from J, with 18 bases between. The CDR3 contains 15 residues. Germline V gene sequence: CDR1 ENHRY, CDR2 SYGVKD. Study-level results: Blood samples included most of the expanded thyroid clonotypes exceeding 0.001.

Amplified regions were TCR beta CDR3 sequences from RNA transcripts. The TCR CDR3 was amplified in a first-round RT-PCR using the HTBI primer set. TCRdb re-called the multiplex PCR reads through MiXCR, storing one row per CDR3 protein. The sample has around 520,000 distinct CDR3 sequences; about an eighth are singletons. The receptor's source is a young woman with Graves' hyperthyroidism. The chain employs TRBV10-3 and TRBJ1-2; perhaps TRBD1 as D (5 bases). The sequenced sample was blood. CDR3 coding DNA: TGTGCCATCAGCAACCAGGGTTCCCCCAGCTATGGCTACACCTTC. Amino acids: CAISNQGSPSYGYTF.